This TCR beta chain was obtained from a study of cytomegalovirus exposure and HLA in healthy donors (dated by TCRdb to the late 2010s). In the study overall: In an earlier analysis of approximately 640 of the donors, 276 Gb of sequence data and 100 million or so unique TCR beta sequences from 150 million to 200 million T cells were reported. Donor age, sex, ethnicity and CMV serostatus were collected together with the repertoire data. A later genetic analysis used genome-wide SNP genotypes for 398 of the 666 donors, treating that subset as a discovery cohort. A separate validation cohort of 100 to 150 different subjects was used in addition to the roughly 670-subject first cohort. The study combined high-throughput TCR immunosequencing, statistical association of individual TCRs with disease status, and machine learning to predict cytomegalovirus infection status. The genetic ancestry cluster associated with self-reported Caucasian donors included 81% of the roughly 380 genotyped donors. About 300 gigabases of sequencing data and approximately 80 million unique TCR sequences were included in an early release covering under 650 HLA-typed donors. The study aimed to test whether cataloging public T cell receptors could reveal signatures of past pathogen exposure. A later analysis re-examined previously published TCR beta repertoires from 600 to 700 donors and added high-resolution HLA genotyping to investigate patterns of TCR occurrence. All discovery cohort repertoires had been generated using a single sequencing platform. HLA typing included class I and class II loci at four-digit resolution. Typing coverage varied by locus: roughly 629-640 donors for A, B, C, DRB1 and DQB1; more than 500 for DQA1; around 610 for DPA1; 450 to 480 for DPB1. Among about 410 genotyped donors of the cohort, an average of roughly 230,000 unique TCR beta nucleotide sequences was sequenced per donor, of which roughly 17% were non-productive. Several DR-DQ haplotypes were treated as single units for association and clustering because of strong linkage in the cohort. In an earlier analysis of more than 550 of the donors, high-throughput TCR beta sequencing was used to judge whether each TCR beta V gene segment behaved as functional or pseudogenic. The study used immunosequencing to profile the T cell repertoires of 666 subjects and linked those repertoires to cytomegalovirus serostatus. Rather than using new phenotypic data, the later analysis identified candidate immune exposures from TCR beta sequences and from how often those sequences occurred across donors. General findings and caveats noted by the study authors: HLA typing was unavailable for some donors at each locus, so association tests used only the typed subset. According to a later analysis, parvovirus B19, influenza, CMV and Epstein-Barr virus appeared linked to several top co-occurrence clusters. Some IMGT-functional V segments, including TRBV6-2 and TRBV6-3, could not be distinguished by the 87-base-pair reads and were therefore excluded. A further reported finding was that TCR beta sequences accurately predicted the HLA-A and HLA-B alleles for most subjects in the first cohort. An association between a missense DCLRE1C variant and V-gene and J-gene trimming of TCR beta chains was found in a later genetic analysis and replicated in an independent cohort. The earlier analysis of about 600 of the donors excluded about 16 rarely observed V segments, including chromosome 9 orphons, because counts were too low. Presence/absence analyses assumed roughly uniform sequencing depth across donors, an assumption that may not hold. In this cohort, only TCR beta chains were sequenced, and detectable features were limited by the absence of alpha or paired-chain data. The authors suggested that the approach could potentially be extended to other disease states and immunological phenotypes. The study gave a list of around 170 TCR beta chains associated with cytomegalovirus. In a later genetic analysis, fewer N-insertions in productive TCRs were reported among donors in an Asian-associated ancestry cluster than the 666-donor mean. Most TCR sequences were seen in very few donors, while some public TCRs were found in many individuals. A later analysis found that TCR association rates varied across HLA loci, with DRB1 alleles showing the most associated TCRs and HLA-C alleles the fewest. In a later analysis, HLA-associated TCR beta chains were found to be more clonally expanded and to have lower generation probabilities than equally common non-associated chains. An earlier analysis of around 540 of the donors showed that most TCR beta V segments appeared in productive rearrangements either about 87% or about 30% of the time, which broadly matched IMGT annotations. According to a later analysis, most CMV-associated TCR beta chains appeared to be HLA-restricted, and the HLA associations seemed to be driven largely by CMV exposure. Assigning TCR associations to individual alleles was difficult when HLA alleles, especially DR and DQ, strongly co-occurred. In vitro tests confirmed that three of the cytomegalovirus-associated TCR beta chains recognize cytomegalovirus antigens. CMV serostatus was the only immune exposure information available for the cohort. Linkage disequilibrium might explain the correlated functional status among segregating V segments, but an unknown experimental factor could not be ruled out. A cluster of highly shared sequence variants was judged likely to represent a technical artifact of the sequencing pipeline. Specific HLA alleles were associated with about 17,000 TCR beta sequences at a false discovery rate of 0.05 in a later analysis. Cytomegalovirus status was reported to be diagnosed by the classifier with high specificity and sensitivity in both the original and validation cohorts.

The library was made by the immunoSEQ multiplex PCR assay. A mixture of 60 forward primers for TCR Vbeta segments and 13 reverse primers for TCR Jbeta segments was used in the multiplex PCR. Amplification of the CDR3 region of rearranged TCR beta genes was performed with a multiplex PCR assay on genomic DNA. Amplified TCR beta libraries were sequenced as 87-base-pair reads on the Illumina HiSeq System. Turning to the authors' computational methods: A later analysis tallied 75 million to 95 million unique TCR beta chains across the 700 or so repertoires, and some 10 million of those chains were shared by two or more donors. A nearest-neighbor algorithm error-corrected the raw reads and collapsed the reads into unique sequences, merging closely related sequences to remove PCR and sequencing errors. CDR3 sequences were aligned to IMGT reference sequences to assign V, D and J gene segments. For a sequence to be retained, a match of at least six nucleotides to both a V gene segment and a J gene segment was required. Rearrangements were called productive when the CDR3 lacked stop codons and stayed in frame with V and J; all others were non-productive. CDR3 was defined by IMGT convention, running from the second conserved V-encoded cysteine to the conserved J-encoded phenylalanine. The earlier analysis of a few hundred of the donors excluded sequences that lacked an unambiguous match to a single V gene segment. An earlier analysis of 500 to 600 of the donors classified V segments as functional when productive rearrangements were above 56.7% and as segregating when the standard deviation between donors was above 5%. A statistical classification framework was built for diagnosing cytomegalovirus status from the catalog of TCR beta chain sequences. In a later analysis, TCR nucleotide sequences were compared against IMGT/GENE-DB human TR gene sequences so that V and J genes could be assigned. A later analysis assigned CDR3 sequences and most-parsimonious VDJ recombination scenarios with the TCRdist pipeline. In a later analysis, each TCR beta chain was defined by its CDR3 amino acid sequence together with its V-gene family, and reads lacking a unique V-gene family were excluded. As a way to deal with suspected cross-contamination and a sequencing artifact, a later analysis dropped hundreds of nucleotide sequences that were highly shared and had low generation probability. In a later analysis, a clonal expansion index was calculated for each public chain from normalized within-repertoire ranks of inferred template counts. A later analysis computed generation probabilities with a VDJ recombination model fitted to out-of-frame rearrangements, and checked the results against IGoR. In a later analysis, TCR-TCR, TCR-HLA and TCR-CMV co-occurrence was scored with hypergeometric tests, and a repertoire-size bias correction was applied to TCR pairs. In a later analysis, false discovery rates were estimated by permuting HLA or CMV assignments 20 times. In a later analysis, co-occurring TCRs were grouped using DBSCAN, with TCRdist sequence similarity added in when clustering inside HLA-allele-positive subsets. Repertoires with fewer than 30,000 or more than 120,000 public chains were left out of co-occurrence clustering, as were a handful of repertoires with anomalous nucleotide sharing. TCRdb provides this immuneACCESS table in a form limited to in-frame rearrangements. Some clones are lacking; in checked studies, under half of them reflect an unresolved V gene, and why the rest are absent is not known. The V and J calls and clone size were taken over from that table, and D and trimming were inferred from the DNA. The sample table records fewer than 150,000 clones; about 80% of these occur just once. The ten largest clones add up to around 4.1% of the sample.

The germline V gene sets CDR1 to SGHTA and CDR2 to FQGNSA. Counted from cysteine to phenylalanine, this CDR3 has 14 amino acids. Of all the DNA, just the CDR3 is kept, 42 bases in frame from base 1. V and J are truncated by 5 bases and 3 bases respectively, leaving an intervening sequence of 11 bases. The cohort comprised 710 or so healthy bone marrow donors. All cohort members were sampled while nominally healthy, although unrecorded immune exposures were likely present. The donor tested CMV seropositive and was one of the 289 seropositive cohort members. A peripheral blood sample was collected from each donor, and TCR beta sequencing was performed on peripheral blood mononuclear cells. The Qiagen DNeasy Blood Extraction Kit was used to extract genomic DNA from the blood cell samples. To note about this clone: Its antigen remains unidentified. No qualities accompany the bases; no much larger clone lies one base away.

The material sequenced was PBMCs. The receptor was isolated from a man aged 35 to 55 in good health and CMV-seropositive. The chain joins TRBV7-2 to TRBJ2-1; perhaps TRBD2 is the D gene, with 6 bases matching. The DNA sequence is as follows: TGTGCCAGCAGCCCGAGACTAGGCTACAATGAGCAGTTCTTC. Translated, this gives CASSPRLGYNEQFF.